The present TCR beta chain was sequenced within a study of blood T cells in healthy people across ages (dated by TCRdb to about 2015). For context, the study as a whole: In model experiments, template switching captured roughly one uniquely barcoded TCR beta cDNA molecule for every two T cells. Using deep sequencing normalized with unique cDNA molecular identifiers, the study measured how TCR beta repertoire diversity changes with age. Donors were grouped into four age groups: young (average roughly 15 years), middle-aged (39), aged (around 56) and long-lived (approximately 82). To avoid experimental bias, donors of different ages were randomly spread across the sequencing lanes. The study analyzed two additional independent replicas of 1 million unique cDNA reads from the same blood draw for two donors, one aged 18 to 30 and one aged 80 or older.

The approximately 39 donors, aged 6 to 90 years, were systemically healthy Caucasian individuals from Russia. Each donor gave about 9.7 milliliters of peripheral blood, drawn into EDTA-treated Vacutainer tubes. Ficoll-Paque density-gradient centrifugation was used to isolate PBMCs, with at least 6.5 million obtained per sample. Trizol reagent was used to extract total RNA from PBMCs, with at least 6 micrograms per sample. The percentages of naive CD45RAhigh/CD27high T cells were determined by flow cytometry on a PBMC aliquot from every donor. Regarding this clonotype: Its antigen remains unidentified. No clone much larger than this one lies a single base away; base qualities are absent.

Library prep was done by 5' RACE. Sequencer: Illumina HiSeq 2500. The second PCR ran for roughly 7 to 11 cycles and used a J-beta primer mix along with a sample-barcoded 5' primer. A template-switch 5' adaptor carrying 12 random nucleotides introduced a unique molecular identifier onto each TCR beta cDNA molecule. Each sample yielded at least 2.5 million CDR3-containing paired-end reads. The Mint cDNA synthesis kit, primed by a TRBC-specific oligonucleotide, was used to synthesize first-strand cDNA from all RNA. All cDNA was treated with uracil-DNA glycosylase and then went through a first 18-cycle PCR with the universal primers M1SS and BC2_uni_R. The original pipeline was this. Normalization of each sample was performed by random selection of 1 million high-quality reads, each carrying a distinct molecular identifier. Reads with shared molecular identifiers were discarded instead of being binned into consensus sequences. MiTCR, with a Q25 quality threshold and the strictest error-elimination algorithm, was used for CDR3 identification, clonotype clustering and error correction. A nonparametric unseen species model with Euler transformation was used to estimate lower-bound total TCR beta diversity. In TCRdb, the public reads were trimmed at Q25 with fastp and aligned with MiXCR, with productive beta chains retained. Under each unique CDR3 protein, matching rows form one entry showing the most common genes and DNA. The V and J calls were not made by the authors but by TCRdb's processing. The sample table lists roughly 2 million distinct CDR3 sequences, around 48% of them with a count of one. The top ten clonotypes cover around 2.1% of the sample.

Beyond this particular receptor, the publication reports: Because donor CMV infection status was unknown, age-related changes in expanded clonotypes were potentially confounded. Since profiling was done on bulk unsorted PBMCs, naive and antigen-experienced compartments could not be conclusively compared. Compared with the aged group, the long-lived group had more naive CD4+ T cells, fewer expanded clones and increased TCR diversity, suggesting age selection. Estimates of total diversity based on one million sequenced T cells were considered lower bounds and underestimates. There was a strong correlation between observed TCR beta diversity and the percentage of naive T cells measured by flow cytometry. As age increased, observed TCR beta diversity per million T cells dropped in a roughly linear way, and a significant reduction was already evident by age around 41.

Trimming takes 0 bases from V and 7 bases from J, and the germline ends sit 13 bases apart. From the cysteine up to the phenylalanine, the CDR3 has a length of 14 residues. Just the 42-base CDR3 DNA is kept, in frame starting at base 1. CDR1 SGHRS and CDR2 YFSETQ were looked up in the germline V gene. This TCR came from a woman aged 40 to 50 in good health. The chain couples TRBV5-1 to TRBJ1-2; the D segment cannot be called with confidence. The sequencing input was blood. The CDR3 reads as follows: CASSLEAIRSGYTF. Here is the DNA: TGCGCCAGCAGCTTGGAGGCCATAAGGAGTGGCTACACCTTC.